The clone carrying this T cell receptor (beta chain) was seen more than once but under ten times. The time point denotes: persistent/refractory GD, antithyroid drugs over 5 years with positive TRAb. PBMCs provided the RNA from which the TCR library was made. The sample belongs to a study of regulatory T cells in long-lasting Graves disease. TCR beta libraries were built with iRepertoire HTBI primers and Arm-PCR of CDR3 regions. TCRdb used MiXCR to reprocess the multiplex PCR reads, holding one entry per CDR3 protein. Of 300,000 to 400,000 distinct CDR3 sequences in the sample, 20% were seen once. Per the germline V gene, CDR1 is MNHNS and CDR2 is SASEGT. The CDR3 runs to 12 residues. Trimming shortened V by 5 bases and J by 1 base, and 3 bases separated the two germline ends.

The sequence was collected from a female donor with Graves disease. The chain links TRBV6-1 to TRBJ1-3; D is unresolved. The sequencing here drew on peripheral blood mononuclear cells (PBMCs), taken when the disease was refractory, from a patient treated with antithyroid drugs. In DNA form, the CDR3 reads TGTGCCAGCAGTCGATCTGGAAACACCATATATTTT. Translated, it gives CASSRSGNTIYF.